This T cell receptor (beta chain) was retrieved from a study of shared clonotypes between healthy human individuals. About this clone itself: Antigen unknown.

Libraries were prepared by immunoSEQ multiplex PCR; TCRdb keeps only in-frame clonotypes and omits some of them. The table lists 2.5 million or so clones, approximately 94% of them singletons. CDR1 SGDLS and CDR2 YYNGEE come from the germline V gene. This CDR3 contains 12 residues. The J segment lost 10 bases and the V segment lost 2 bases, leaving 4 bases of the junction unmatched. Findings and caveats of the study: A reduction in generation probabilities was seen for non-shared clonotypes relative to those shared by all four donors.

The sequence was obtained from a man aged 18 to 29 in good health. The rearrangement joins TRBV9 to TRBJ2-3, with 7 bases identical to TRBD2. Sequencing was performed on naive CD4+ T cells sorted from blood. The subset was: CD45RA+ positively selected. CDR3 sequence: CASSVGGNPQYF. The CDR3 bases are TGTGCCAGCAGCGTCGGGGGGAATCCGCAGTATTTT.